This T cell receptor (beta chain) comes out of a study of cytomegalovirus exposure and HLA in healthy donors. In its sample, this clone was seen once. Its target is not known. Germline V gives CDR1 LNHNV, CDR2 YYDKDF (reference sequence). This CDR3 is built from 18 residues. V dropped 6 bases and J dropped 7; count of bases not matched to a gene: 14. Study-wide results and limits: Most observed TCR sequences were rare, whereas some public TCRs were detected in many donors. In a later analysis, a genetic analysis reported fewer productive-TCR N-insertions in an Asian-associated ancestry cluster than the cohort average. Altogether, 150 to 200 TCR beta chains were recorded as cytomegalovirus-associated.

The PCR employed 60 Vbeta primers together with 13 Jbeta primers. How the authors handled the data: Later analysis identified 80 million to 90 million unique TCR beta chains, about 10 million shared. The protocol was immunoSEQ multiplex PCR, while the TCRdb copy is restricted to in-frame clones and leaves out a portion. V and J calls and clone size are as listed in that table; D and trimming were resolved from the DNA. The repertoire holds 150,000 to 200,000 clones, with roughly 85% as singletons. The sequenced material came from PBMCs. The rearrangement links TRBV15 to TRBJ2-1; 14 bases map to TRBD2. The sequence was obtained from a man aged 25-40 years in good health and CMV-seropositive. As DNA, the CDR3 is TGTGCCACCAGGGATACCCACCCCGGGACTAGCGGGAGTAATGAGCAGTTCTTC. Its translation: CATRDTHPGTSGSNEQFF.